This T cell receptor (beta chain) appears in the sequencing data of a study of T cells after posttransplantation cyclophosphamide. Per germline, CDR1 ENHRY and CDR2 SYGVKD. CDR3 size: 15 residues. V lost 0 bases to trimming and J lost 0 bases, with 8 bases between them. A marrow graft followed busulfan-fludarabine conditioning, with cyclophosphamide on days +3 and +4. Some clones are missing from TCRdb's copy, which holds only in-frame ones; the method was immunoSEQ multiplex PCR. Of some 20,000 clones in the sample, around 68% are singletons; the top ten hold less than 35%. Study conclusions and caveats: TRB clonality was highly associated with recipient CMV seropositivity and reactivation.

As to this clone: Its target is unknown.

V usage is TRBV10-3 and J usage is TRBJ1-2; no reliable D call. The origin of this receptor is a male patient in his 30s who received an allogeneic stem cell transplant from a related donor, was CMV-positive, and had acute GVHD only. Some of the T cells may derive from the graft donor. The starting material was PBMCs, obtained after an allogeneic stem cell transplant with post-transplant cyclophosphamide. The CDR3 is CAISESGSPNYGYTF. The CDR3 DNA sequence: TGTGCCATCAGTGAGTCGGGCAGTCCTAACTATGGCTACACCTTC.